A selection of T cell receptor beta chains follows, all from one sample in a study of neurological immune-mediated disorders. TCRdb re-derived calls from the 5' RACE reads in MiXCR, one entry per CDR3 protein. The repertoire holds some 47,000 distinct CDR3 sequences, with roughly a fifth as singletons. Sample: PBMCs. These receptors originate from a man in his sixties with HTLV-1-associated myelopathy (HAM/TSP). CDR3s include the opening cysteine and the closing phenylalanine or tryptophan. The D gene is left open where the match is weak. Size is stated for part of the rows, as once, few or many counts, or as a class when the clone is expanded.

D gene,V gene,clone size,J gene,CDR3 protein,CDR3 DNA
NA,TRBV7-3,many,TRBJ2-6,CASSPQTSLSTGANVLTF,TGTGCCAGCAGCCCTCAGACATCACTGAGCACTGGGGCCAACGTCCTGACTTTC
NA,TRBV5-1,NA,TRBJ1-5,CASSAYSGNNQPQHF,TGCGCCAGCAGTGCTTATTCCGGGAACAATCAGCCCCAGCATTTT
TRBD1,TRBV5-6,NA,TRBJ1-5,CASSVRDRGDQPQHF,TGTGCCAGCAGCGTCCGGGACAGGGGAGATCAGCCCCAGCATTTT
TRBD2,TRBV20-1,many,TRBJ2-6,CSAHPRTSGRAGANVLTF,TGCAGTGCTCATCCCCGGACTAGCGGGAGGGCTGGGGCCAACGTCCTGACTTTC
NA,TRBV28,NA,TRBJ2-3,CASSLSRLGTDTQYF,TGTGCCAGCAGTTTATCTCGCTTAGGCACAGATACGCAGTATTTT
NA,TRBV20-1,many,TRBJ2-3,CSARDIGLGADTQYF,TGCAGTGCTAGAGATATCGGACTGGGGGCAGATACGCAGTATTTT
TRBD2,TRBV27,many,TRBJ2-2,CASSSNHIIAGADTGELFF,TGTGCCAGCAGTTCAAACCACATCATAGCGGGAGCGGACACCGGGGAGCTGTTTTTT
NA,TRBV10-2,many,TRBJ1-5,CASRQNSNQPQHF,TGCGCCAGCAGACAAAATAGCAATCAGCCCCAGCATTTT
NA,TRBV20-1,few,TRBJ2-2,CSAGKNTGELFF,TGCAGTGCTGGAAAAAACACCGGGGAGCTGTTTTTT
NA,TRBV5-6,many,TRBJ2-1,CASSKDLTSSYNEQFF,TGTGCCAGCAGCAAGGACCTAACCAGCTCCTACAATGAGCAGTTCTTC
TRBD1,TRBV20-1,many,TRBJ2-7,CSATGTGGDVRTYEQYF,TGCAGTGCAACCGGGACAGGGGGCGACGTACGAACCTACGAGCAGTACTTC
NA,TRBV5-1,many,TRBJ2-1,CATKLGSYRVDEQFF,TGCGCCACCAAGCTGGGATCTTACAGGGTCGATGAGCAGTTCTTC
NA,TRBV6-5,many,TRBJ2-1,CASSYVGGSEQFF,TGTGCCAGCAGTTACGTGGGGGGAAGTGAGCAGTTCTTC
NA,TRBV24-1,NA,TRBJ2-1,CATSDSEPNEQFF,TGTGCCACCAGTGATTCTGAGCCCAATGAGCAGTTCTTC
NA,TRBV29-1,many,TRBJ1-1,CIIKAEGLPMNTEAFF,TGCATCATTAAAGCCGAGGGACTGCCCATGAACACTGAAGCTTTCTTT
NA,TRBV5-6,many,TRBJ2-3,CASSLRDLSTDTQYF,TGTGCCAGCAGCTTGCGGGATCTAAGCACAGATACGCAGTATTTT
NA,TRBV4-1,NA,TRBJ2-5,CASSQDQGVETQYF,TGCGCCAGCAGCCAAGATCAAGGGGTGGAGACCCAGTACTTC
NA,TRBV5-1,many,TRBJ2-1,CASSLQDSYNEQFF,TGCGCCAGCAGCTTACAGGACTCCTACAATGAGCAGTTCTTC
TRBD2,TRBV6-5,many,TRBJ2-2,CASSYTGGTGELFF,TGTGCCAGCAGTTACACGGGGGGAACCGGGGAGCTGTTTTTT
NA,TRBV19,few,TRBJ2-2,CATTGPHTGELFF,TGTGCCACCACAGGACCCCACACCGGGGAGCTGTTTTTT
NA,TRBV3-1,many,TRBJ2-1,CASSQNYNEQFF,TGTGCCAGCAGCCAAAACTACAATGAGCAGTTCTTC
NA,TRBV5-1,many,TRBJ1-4,CASSRDPATNEKLFF,TGCGCCAGCAGCAGGGACCCTGCAACTAATGAAAAACTGTTTTTT
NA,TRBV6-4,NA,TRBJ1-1,CASSDGQNTEAFF,TGTGCCAGCAGTGACGGGCAGAACACTGAAGCTTTCTTT
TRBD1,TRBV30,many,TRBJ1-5,CAWSAGYLGQRNQPQHF,TGTGCCTGGAGTGCAGGATACCTGGGACAGCGGAATCAGCCCCAGCATTTT
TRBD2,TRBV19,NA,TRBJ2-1,CASSIGPAGLHYEQFF,TGTGCCAGTAGTATCGGTCCAGCGGGACTTCATTATGAGCAGTTCTTC
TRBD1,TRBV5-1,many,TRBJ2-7,CASSWKVGQGLGEQYF,TGCGCCAGCAGCTGGAAGGTGGGACAGGGGCTCGGCGAGCAGTACTTC
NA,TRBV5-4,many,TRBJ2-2,CASSLRPTGELFF,TGTGCCAGCAGCTTGAGGCCCACCGGGGAGCTGTTTTTT
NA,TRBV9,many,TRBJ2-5,CASSFGLGTQETQYF,TGTGCCAGCAGCTTCGGACTCGGGACGCAAGAGACCCAGTACTTC
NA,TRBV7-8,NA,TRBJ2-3,CASSFDVTNTQYF,TGTGCCAGCAGCTTCGACGTCACGAATACGCAGTATTTT
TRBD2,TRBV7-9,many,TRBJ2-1,CASSLDVGAGAVNSYNEQFF,TGTGCCAGCAGCTTAGATGTAGGAGCGGGAGCCGTTAACTCCTACAATGAGCAGTTCTTC
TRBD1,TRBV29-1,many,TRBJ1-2,CSVLQGVDYGYTF,TGCAGCGTCTTGCAGGGGGTCGACTATGGCTACACCTTC
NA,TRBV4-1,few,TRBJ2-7,CASSQDSGARYYYEQYF,TGCGCCAGCAGCCAAGATTCGGGGGCCCGATACTATTACGAGCAGTACTTC
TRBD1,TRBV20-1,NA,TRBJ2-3,CSARGWDRDPDTQYF,TGCAGTGCTAGGGGGTGGGACAGGGACCCAGATACGCAGTATTTT
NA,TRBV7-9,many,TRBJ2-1,CASSFVMPTYNEQFF,TGTGCCAGCAGCTTTGTAATGCCCACCTACAATGAGCAGTTCTTC
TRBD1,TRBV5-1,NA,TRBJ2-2,CASSSMSGTGANTRELFF,TGCGCCAGCAGCTCAATGTCCGGGACAGGGGCGAACACCCGAGAGCTGTTTTTT
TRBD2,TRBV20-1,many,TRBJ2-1,CSARGLAGNEQFF,TGCAGTGCTAGAGGACTAGCGGGCAATGAGCAGTTCTTC
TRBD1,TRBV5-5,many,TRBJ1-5,CASSLAGGGNQPQHF,TGTGCCAGCAGCTTGGCAGGGGGCGGCAATCAGCCCCAGCATTTT
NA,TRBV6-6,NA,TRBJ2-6,CASSPYPPGSLANVLTF,TGTGCCAGCAGTCCCTACCCACCAGGGTCTCTGGCCAACGTCCTGACTTTC
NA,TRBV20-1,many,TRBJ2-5,CSADGSQETQYF,TGCAGTGCTGACGGATCCCAAGAGACCCAGTACTTC
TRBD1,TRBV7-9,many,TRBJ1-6,CASSRTTGTGSSPLHF,TGTGCCAGCAGCCGCACAACCGGGACAGGCTCTTCACCCCTCCACTTT
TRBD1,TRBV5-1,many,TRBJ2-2,CASQPLDRNFYGELFF,TGCGCCAGCCAACCCCTGGACAGGAATTTTTACGGGGAGCTGTTTTTT
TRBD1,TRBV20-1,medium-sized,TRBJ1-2,CSAEGGTGGRRGYTF,TGCAGTGCTGAGGGGGGGACAGGGGGCCGAAGAGGCTACACCTTC
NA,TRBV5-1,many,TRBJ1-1,CASSWQGFDTEAFF,TGCGCCAGCAGCTGGCAGGGTTTTGACACTGAAGCTTTCTTT
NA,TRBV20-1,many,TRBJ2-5,CSARVNLRQETQYF,TGCAGTGCTAGAGTTAATCTCCGCCAAGAGACCCAGTACTTC
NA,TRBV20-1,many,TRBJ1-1,CSAAGAMNTEAFF,TGCAGTGCTGCGGGAGCCATGAACACTGAAGCTTTCTTT
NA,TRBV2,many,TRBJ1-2,CASSEGGPANYGYTF,TGTGCCAGCAGTGAGGGGGGGCCCGCTAACTATGGCTACACCTTC
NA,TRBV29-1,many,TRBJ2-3,CSALAGDTQYF,TGCAGCGCCCTAGCTGGGGATACGCAGTATTTT
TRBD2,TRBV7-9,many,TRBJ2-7,CASSRTSGSYEQYF,TGTGCCAGCAGCCGGACTAGCGGGAGCTACGAGCAGTACTTC